This record concerns one TCR beta chain sequence. Its antigen remains unidentified. The junction and the germline gene differ at one end; a read error may be behind it. These data belong to a study of blood T cells in healthy people across ages. Study outcomes and limitations: Estimated diversity across one million T cells was deemed an underestimate.

The second PCR ran roughly 6 to 12 cycles with a sample-barcoded 5' primer and J-beta primers. Each cDNA molecule was tagged by a template-switch adaptor with 12 random nucleotides. TCRdb independently ran MiXCR on the 5' RACE reads; one entry per CDR3 protein. Counted here are 650,000 to 1,000,000 distinct CDR3 sequences, around 36% occurring once; the ten biggest clones make up around 13%. The sequencing sample was made of blood. The sequence was obtained from a man aged 18 to 30 in good health.

CDR3 bases: TGTGCCAGCAGCCTAGCCCCTTGGCGGAACAGGCGGAACACTGAAGCTTTCTTT. It is translated as CASSLAPWRNRRNTEAFF. The V call is TRBV7-2, the J call TRBJ1-1; D possibly corresponds to TRBD1 (5 bases). This CDR3 has 18 residues. Germline-derived CDR1 and CDR2 are SGHTA and FQGNSA.